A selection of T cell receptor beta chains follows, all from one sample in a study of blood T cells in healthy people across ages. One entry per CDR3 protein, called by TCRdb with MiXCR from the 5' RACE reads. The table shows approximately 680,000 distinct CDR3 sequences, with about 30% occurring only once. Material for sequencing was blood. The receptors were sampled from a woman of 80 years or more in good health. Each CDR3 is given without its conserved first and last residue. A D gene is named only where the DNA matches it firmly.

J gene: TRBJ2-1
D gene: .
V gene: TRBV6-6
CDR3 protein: ASSYSAPNRAPDNEQF

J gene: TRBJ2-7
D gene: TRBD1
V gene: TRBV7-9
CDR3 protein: ASSLDPGGFYEQY

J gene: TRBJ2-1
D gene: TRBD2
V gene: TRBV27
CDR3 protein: ASSLWASGGDNEQF

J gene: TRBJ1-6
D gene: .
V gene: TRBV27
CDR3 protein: ASSPTRLVNSPLH

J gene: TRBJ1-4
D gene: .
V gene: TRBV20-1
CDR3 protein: SARGTGEKLF

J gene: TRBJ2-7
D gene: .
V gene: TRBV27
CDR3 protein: ASRRSPPSEQY

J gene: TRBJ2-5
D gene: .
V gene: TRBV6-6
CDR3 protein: ASSYSGRETQY

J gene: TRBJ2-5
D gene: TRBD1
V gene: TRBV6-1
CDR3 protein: ASSGTGLETQY

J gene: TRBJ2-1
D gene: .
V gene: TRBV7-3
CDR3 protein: ASSTQGPLNEQF

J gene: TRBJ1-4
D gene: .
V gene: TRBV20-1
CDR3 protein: SARPLTRSRGKLF